This paragraph covers one T cell receptor beta chain sequence. Genomic DNA was the PCR template. A primer set of 30 forward and 13 reverse primers amplified the CDR3. MiXCR, applied by TCRdb to the multiplex PCR reads, yields one record per CDR3 protein. The sample carries 250,000 to 300,000 distinct CDR3 sequences, around 47% recorded once. No donor had another autoimmune disease or recent infection within four weeks. These data come from a study of type 1 and type 2 diabetes patients. Study overall: A total of around 18 million paired-end reads came from the whole study.

Germline assignment: CDR1 SGHRS and CDR2 YFSETQ. J lost 2 bases, V lost 7 bases, and 8 bases had no gene match. This CDR3 has 14 residues. This TCR was recovered from a man aged 18 to 29 with type 2 diabetes. V and J are TRBV5-1 and TRBJ2-7; the match to TRBD1 covers 8 bases. The sequencing sample was made of peripheral blood mononuclear cells (PBMCs). The CDR3 is CASQLWTGTYEQYF. The CDR3, as DNA: TGCGCCAGCCAGCTTTGGACAGGGACCTACGAGCAGTACTTC.